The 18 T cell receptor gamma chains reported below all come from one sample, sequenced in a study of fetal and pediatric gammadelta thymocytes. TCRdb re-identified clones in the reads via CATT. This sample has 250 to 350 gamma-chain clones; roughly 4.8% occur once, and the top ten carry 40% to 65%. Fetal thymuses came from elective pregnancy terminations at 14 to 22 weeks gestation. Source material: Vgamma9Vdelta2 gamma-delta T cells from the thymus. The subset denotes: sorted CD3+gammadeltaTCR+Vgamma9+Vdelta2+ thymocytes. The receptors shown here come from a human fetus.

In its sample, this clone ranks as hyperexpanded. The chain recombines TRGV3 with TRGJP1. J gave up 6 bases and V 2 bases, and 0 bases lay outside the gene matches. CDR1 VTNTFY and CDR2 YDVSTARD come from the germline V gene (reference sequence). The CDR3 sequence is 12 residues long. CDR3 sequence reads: CATWDTGWFKIF. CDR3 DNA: TGTGCCACCTGGGACACTGGTTGGTTCAAGATATTT.

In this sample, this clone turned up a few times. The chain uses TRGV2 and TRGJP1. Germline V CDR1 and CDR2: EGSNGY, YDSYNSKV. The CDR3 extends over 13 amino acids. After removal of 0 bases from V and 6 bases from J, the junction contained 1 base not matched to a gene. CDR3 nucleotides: TGTGCCACCTGGGACGGGCCTGGTTGGTTCAAGATATTT. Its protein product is CATWDGPGWFKIF.

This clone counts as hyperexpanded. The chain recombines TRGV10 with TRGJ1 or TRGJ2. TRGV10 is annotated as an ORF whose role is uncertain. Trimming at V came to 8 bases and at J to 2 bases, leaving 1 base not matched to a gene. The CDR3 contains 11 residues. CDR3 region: CAAWDYYKKLF. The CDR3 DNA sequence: TGTGCTGCGTGGGATTATTATAAGAAACTCTTT.

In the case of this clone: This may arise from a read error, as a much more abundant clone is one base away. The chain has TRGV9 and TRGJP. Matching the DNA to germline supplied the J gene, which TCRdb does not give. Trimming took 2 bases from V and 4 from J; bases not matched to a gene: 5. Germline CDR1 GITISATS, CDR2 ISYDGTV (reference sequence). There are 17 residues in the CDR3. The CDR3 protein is CALWEATQELGKKIKVF. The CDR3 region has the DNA TGTGCCTTGTGGGAGGCCACTCAAGAGTTGGGCAAAAAAATCAAGGTATTT.

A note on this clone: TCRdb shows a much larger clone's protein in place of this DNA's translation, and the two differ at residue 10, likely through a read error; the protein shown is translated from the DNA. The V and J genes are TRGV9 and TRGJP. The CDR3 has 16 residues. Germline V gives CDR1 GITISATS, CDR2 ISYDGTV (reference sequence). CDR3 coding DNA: TGTGCCTTGTGGGAGGTGCAAGAGTTGGACAAAAAAATCAAGGTATTT. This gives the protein CALWEVQELDKKIKVF.

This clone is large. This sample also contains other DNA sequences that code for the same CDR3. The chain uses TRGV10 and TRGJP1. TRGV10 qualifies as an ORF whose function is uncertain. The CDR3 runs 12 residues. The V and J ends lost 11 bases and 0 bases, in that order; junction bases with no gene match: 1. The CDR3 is CAAHTTGWFKIF. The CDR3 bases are TGTGCTGCGCATACCACTGGTTGGTTCAAGATATTT.

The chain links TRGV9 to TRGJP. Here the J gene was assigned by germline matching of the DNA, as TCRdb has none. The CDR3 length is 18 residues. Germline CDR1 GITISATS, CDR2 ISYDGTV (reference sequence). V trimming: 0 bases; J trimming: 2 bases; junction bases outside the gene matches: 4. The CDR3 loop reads CALWEVPRQELGKKIKVF. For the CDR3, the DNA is TGTGCCTTGTGGGAGGTGCCGCGGCAAGAGTTGGGCAAAAAAATCAAGGTATTT.

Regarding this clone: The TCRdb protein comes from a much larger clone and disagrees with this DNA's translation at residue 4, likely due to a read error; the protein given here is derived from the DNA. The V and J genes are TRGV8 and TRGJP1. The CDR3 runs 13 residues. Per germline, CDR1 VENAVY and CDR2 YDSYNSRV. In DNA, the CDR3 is TGTGCCACCGGGGATAGAGCTGGTTGGTTCAAGATATTT. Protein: CATGDRAGWFKIF.

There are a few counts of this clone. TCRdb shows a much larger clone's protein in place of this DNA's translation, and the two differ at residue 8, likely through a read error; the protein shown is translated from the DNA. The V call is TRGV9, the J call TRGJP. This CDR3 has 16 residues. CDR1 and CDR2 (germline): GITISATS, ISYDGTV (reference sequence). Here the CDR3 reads CALWEVQDLGKKIKVF. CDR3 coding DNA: TGTGCCTTGTGGGAGGTGCAAGATTTGGGCAAAAAAATCAAGGTATTT.

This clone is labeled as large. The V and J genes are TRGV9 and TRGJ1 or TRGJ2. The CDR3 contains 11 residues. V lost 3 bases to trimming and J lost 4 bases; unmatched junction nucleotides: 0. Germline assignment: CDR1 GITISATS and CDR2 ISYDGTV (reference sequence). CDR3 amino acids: CALWEYYKKLF. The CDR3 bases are TGTGCCTTGTGGGAGTATTATAAGAAACTCTTT.

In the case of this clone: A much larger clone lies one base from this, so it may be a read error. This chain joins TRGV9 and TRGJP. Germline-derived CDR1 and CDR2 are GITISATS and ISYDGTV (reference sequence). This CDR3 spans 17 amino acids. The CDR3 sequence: CALWEVGQELDKKIKVF. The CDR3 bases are TGTGCCTTGTGGGAGGTAGGGCAAGAGTTGGACAAAAAAATCAAGGTATTT.

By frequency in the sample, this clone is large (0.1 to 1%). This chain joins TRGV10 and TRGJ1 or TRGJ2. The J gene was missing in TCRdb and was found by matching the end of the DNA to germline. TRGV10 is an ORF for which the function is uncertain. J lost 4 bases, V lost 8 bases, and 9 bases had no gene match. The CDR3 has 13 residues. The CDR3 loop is CAAWDYRYYKKLF. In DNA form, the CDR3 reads TGTGCTGCGTGGGATTATAGGTATTATAAGAAACTCTTT.

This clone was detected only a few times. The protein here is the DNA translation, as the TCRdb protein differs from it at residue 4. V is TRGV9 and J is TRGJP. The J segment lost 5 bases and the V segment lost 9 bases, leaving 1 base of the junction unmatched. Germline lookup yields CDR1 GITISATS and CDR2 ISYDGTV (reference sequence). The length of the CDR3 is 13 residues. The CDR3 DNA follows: TGTGCCTTGGAAGAGTTGGGCAAAAAAATCAAGGTATTT. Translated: CALEELGKKIKVF.

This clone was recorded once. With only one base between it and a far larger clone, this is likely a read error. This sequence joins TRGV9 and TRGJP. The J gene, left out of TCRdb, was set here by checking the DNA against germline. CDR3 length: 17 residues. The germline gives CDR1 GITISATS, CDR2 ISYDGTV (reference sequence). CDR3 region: CALWEVRQELGKKIKVF. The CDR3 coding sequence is TGTGCATTGTGGGAGGTGCGGCAAGAGTTGGGCAAAAAAATCAAGGTATTT.

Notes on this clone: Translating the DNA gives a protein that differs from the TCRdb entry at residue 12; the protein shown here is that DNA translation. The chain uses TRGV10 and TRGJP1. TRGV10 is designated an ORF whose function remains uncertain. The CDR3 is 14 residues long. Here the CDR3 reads CAAWDYKGGWFMIF. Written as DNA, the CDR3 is TGTGCTGCGTGGGATTATAAGGGTGGTTGGTTCATGATATTT.

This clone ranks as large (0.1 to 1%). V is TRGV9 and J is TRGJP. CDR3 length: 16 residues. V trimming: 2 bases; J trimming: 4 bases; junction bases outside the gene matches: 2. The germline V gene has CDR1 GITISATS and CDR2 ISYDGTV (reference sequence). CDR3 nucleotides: TGTGCCTTGTGGGAGGGTCAAGAGTTGGGCAAAAAAATCAAGGTATTT. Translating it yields CALWEGQELGKKIKVF.

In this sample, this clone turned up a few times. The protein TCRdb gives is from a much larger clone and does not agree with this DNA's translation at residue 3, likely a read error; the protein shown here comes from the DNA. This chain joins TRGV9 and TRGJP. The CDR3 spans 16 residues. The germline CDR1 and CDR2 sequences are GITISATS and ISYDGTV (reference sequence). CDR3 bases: TGTGCCTGGTGGGAGGTGCAAGAGTTGGGCAAAAAAATCAAGGTATTT. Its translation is CAWWEVQELGKKIKVF.

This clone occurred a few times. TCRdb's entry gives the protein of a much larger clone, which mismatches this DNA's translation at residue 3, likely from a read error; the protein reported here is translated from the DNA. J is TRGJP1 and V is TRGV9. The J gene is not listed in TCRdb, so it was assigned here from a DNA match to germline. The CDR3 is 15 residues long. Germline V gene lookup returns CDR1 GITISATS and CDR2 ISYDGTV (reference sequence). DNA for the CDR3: TGTGCCGTGTGGGAGGTGCATACCACTGGTTGGTTCAAGATATTT. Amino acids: CAVWEVHTTGWFKIF.